This entry features one T cell receptor (beta chain) sequence. What it binds is unknown. MiXCR, run by TCRdb on the multiplex PCR reads, gives a single entry per CDR3 protein. This repertoire shows tens of thousands of distinct CDR3 sequences, roughly 41% found once; its top ten account for about 10%. This sample stems from a study of breast tumors, draining lymph nodes, adjacent tissues. Study-wide findings and caveats: Tumors had less TCR diversity than lymph nodes, more than nontumor tissue. Data only fit, rather than demonstrated, lymph node origin of most tumor T cells. Most tumor T cells seemingly derive from lymph node, then expand in tumor.

Sequencing was done on a sample of breast tumor tissue. This clonotype originated in a female donor with breast cancer. Some clones in this sample may be carry-over from other donors' samples.

In DNA, the CDR3 is TGTGCCAGCAGCGGTGGGACTAGCGGGAGGGCCTACGGAGATACGCAGTATTTT. Its protein is CASSGGTSGRAYGDTQYF. This rearrangement joins TRBV9 to TRBJ2-3; TRBD2 agrees at 16 bases. The CDR3 has 18 residues. Trimming at V came to 3 bases and at J to 5 bases, leaving 9 bases not matched to a gene. Per the germline V gene, CDR1 is SGDLS and CDR2 is YYNGEE.